The 24 T cell receptor beta chains below were found in one sample sequenced in a study of blood T cell repertoires in COVID-19 (dated by TCRdb to 2018 to 2020). Library prep was done by the immunoSEQ multiplex PCR assay. TCRdb carries this immuneACCESS record with in-frame sequences only. Its versions omit some clonotypes, under half of them owing to an unresolved V gene in the studies checked, with the rest unexplained. A total of roughly 230,000 clones appear in this sample, over 75% of them only once. The ten largest make up about 3.2% of the sample. The sequenced sample was PBMCs or T cells enriched from blood (not recorded which). These receptors were taken from a woman aged 55-69 years who had recovered from COVID-19.

This rearrangement joins TRBV5-1 to TRBJ1-1; TRBD1 aligns across 8 bases. V shed 7 bases, J shed 1 base, and the junction held 6 bases outside the gene matches. In germline, CDR1 is SGHRS, CDR2 YFSETQ. The CDR3 sequence is 14 residues long. The CDR3 DNA reads TGCGCCAGCCGACAGGGGAGATCGAACACTGAAGCTTTCTTT. It specifies CASRQGRSNTEAFF.

The J gene is TRBJ2-7, the V gene TRBV3-1 (or the pseudogene TRBV3-2), with a tentative D call TRBD1 (6 bases). Trimming took 3 bases from V and 7 from J, leaving 19 bases between them. CDR1 and CDR2 (germline): LGHDT, YNNKEL (reference sequence). This CDR3 contains 15 residues. CDR3 sequence: CASSQYYREEEEQYF. The CDR3 DNA is TGTGCCAGCAGCCAGTATTACAGGGAAGAAGAGGAGCAGTACTTC.

This chain connects TRBV10-3 to TRBJ2-3, with TRBD1 matching over 7 bases. CDR3 length: 15 residues. The ends lost 3 bases at V and 0 bases at J; junction bases unmatched: 3. Germline lookup yields CDR1 ENHRY and CDR2 SYGVKD. The CDR3 sequence is CAISDDRVSTDTQYF. CDR3 sequence (DNA): TGTGCCATCAGTGACGACAGGGTTAGCACAGATACGCAGTATTTT.

V and J are TRBV6-2 or TRBV6-3 and TRBJ1-2, with D tentatively TRBD1 (5 bases). The germline V gene encodes CDR1 MNHEY and CDR2 SVGEGT. This CDR3 has 15 residues. Trimming left V 2 bases short and J 2 bases short, with 12 bases between. The CDR3 DNA is TGTGCCAGCAGTTACCGGCTGGGGGGGAACTATGGCTACACCTTC. Encoded protein: CASSYRLGGNYGYTF.

This chain joins TRBV27 and TRBJ1-5, with D possibly being TRBD1 (6 bases). CDR1 and CDR2 from the germline V gene are MNHEY and SMNVEV (reference sequence). The germline V and J ends were trimmed by 8 bases and 4 bases, with 9 bases remaining between them. The CDR3 runs to 12 residues. The CDR3 loop is CASRQVNQPQHF. CDR3 nucleotide sequence: TGTGCCAGCCGACAGGTGAATCAGCCCCAGCATTTT.

The genes are TRBV4-1 and TRBJ2-3, with 9 bases lining up with TRBD2. Per the germline V gene, CDR1 is MGHRA and CDR2 is YSYEKL. This CDR3 has 15 residues. V dropped 0 bases and J dropped 6; count of bases not matched to a gene: 4. The CDR3 DNA sequence: TGCGCCAGCAGCCAAGAGGGCGGGAGGGCCGATACGCAGTATTTT. It codes for CASSQEGGRADTQYF.

This chain links TRBV7-2 with TRBJ2-2, with a tentative D call TRBD2 (6 bases). CDR3 length equals 15 residues. Germline values: CDR1 SGHTA, CDR2 FQGNSA. V was clipped by 6 bases and J by 2 bases, with 13 bases between them. Here the CDR3 reads CASRPPGLNTGELFF. The CDR3 nucleotides read TGTGCCAGCAGGCCACCGGGACTCAACACCGGGGAGCTGTTTTTT.

This clone was picked up one time. The rearrangement uses TRBV11-2 and TRBJ2-1; the match to TRBD1 covers 9 bases. The CDR3 is 15 residues long. V was pared by 5 bases and J by 3 bases, with 5 bases of the junction left unmatched. Germline lookup yields CDR1 SGHAT and CDR2 FQNNGV. In DNA form, the CDR3 reads TGTGCCAGCAGCCCTAGGACAGGGGTCTACAATGAGCAGTTCTTC. Translated: CASSPRTGVYNEQFF.

This chain joins TRBV10-3 and TRBJ1-3; D possibly corresponds to TRBD1 (6 bases). CDR1 is ENHRY, CDR2 SYGVKD, per germline. The CDR3 runs 14 residues. V gave up 5 bases and J gave up 0 bases, with 8 bases separating them. The CDR3 bases are TGTGCCATCAGTCAACAGGGCTCTGGAAACACCATATATTTT. Translation gives CAISQQGSGNTIYF.

V and J are TRBV19 and TRBJ1-5, with a weak D call TRBD1 (5 bases). The CDR3 extends over 15 amino acids. V was clipped by 5 bases and J by 1 base, with 12 bases between them. Germline loops: CDR1 LNHDA, CDR2 SQIVND (reference sequence). CDR3 region: CASSGGGGSNQPQHF. The CDR3 nucleotides are TGTGCCAGTAGTGGGGGGGGAGGCAGCAATCAGCCCCAGCATTTT.

The V and J genes are TRBV1 and TRBJ2-5; TRBD2, the table's D call, lacks a check against the DNA. TRBV1 corresponds to a pseudogene. The CDR3 is made up of 17 amino acids. DNA for the CDR3: TGCACCAGCACCCACCTACTAGCGGGAGTTTACCAAGAGACCCAGTACTTC. It yields the protein CTSTHLLAGVYQETQYF.

This clone has more than one count but fewer than ten. The chain is built from TRBV2 and TRBJ2-1; TRBD1 might be the D (6 bases). This CDR3 comprises 15 residues. V was shortened by 7 bases and J by 6 bases, with 19 bases between the two germline ends. CDR1 and CDR2 (germline): SNHLY, FYNNEI. The CDR3 region is CASTLGTLKPNEQFF. DNA for the CDR3: TGTGCCAGCACCCTCGGGACACTTAAACCCAATGAGCAGTTCTTC.

The chain links TRBV7-2 to TRBJ2-7; the D gene is possibly TRBD2 (6 bases). The germline CDR1 and CDR2 sequences are SGHTA and FQGNSA. Trimming left V 3 bases short and J 1 base short, with 13 bases between. The CDR3 sequence is 15 residues long. The CDR3 DNA follows: TGTGCCAGCAGCTTCCGGGACTCCCGTTCCTACGAGCAGTACTTC. Protein product: CASSFRDSRSYEQYF. The complete variable domain, with remaining parts taken from reference TRBV7-2 and TRBJ2-7, reads GAGVSQSPSNKVTEKGKDVELRCDPISGHTALYWYRQSLGQGLEFLIYFQGNSAPDKSGLPSDRFSAERTGGSVSTLTIQRTQQEDSAVYLCASSFRDSRSYEQYFGPGTRLTVT.

V and J are TRBV6-6 and TRBJ1-2; 8 bases map to TRBD1. Germline CDR1 reads MNHNY; CDR2 reads SVGAGI (reference sequence). V shed 5 bases, J shed 5 bases, and the junction held 7 bases outside the gene matches. The CDR3 spans 14 residues. CDR3 sequence: CASSPGTGNYGYTF. The CDR3 DNA is TGTGCCAGCAGTCCTGGGACAGGCAATTATGGCTACACCTTC.

The chain couples TRBV4-2 to TRBJ2-1, with 7 bases identical to TRBD1. This CDR3 is 14 amino acids long. The junction had 2 bases not matched to a gene; V was cut back by 1 base and J by 5 bases. CDR1 and CDR2 from the germline V gene are LGHNA and YNFKEQ. The CDR3 loop reads CASSQGRGNNEQFF. As DNA, the CDR3 is TGTGCCAGCAGCCAAGGCAGGGGGAACAATGAGCAGTTCTTC.

The chain is built from TRBV29-1 and TRBJ1-1, with a possible D match to TRBD1 (5 bases). Germline V gene sequence: CDR1 SQVTM, CDR2 ANQGSEA. Trimming left V 0 bases short and J 8 bases short, with 10 bases between. The CDR3 extends over 12 amino acids. CDR3 loop: CSVEDSHREAFF. The CDR3 DNA sequence: TGCAGCGTTGAAGATAGTCACAGGGAAGCTTTCTTT.

The chain employs TRBV10-3 and TRBJ2-7; no definite D call. The germline gives CDR1 ENHRY, CDR2 SYGVKD. This CDR3 has 12 amino acids. V lost 8 bases and J lost 0, with 8 bases in between. This CDR3 reads CAIGWSSYEQYF. Here the CDR3 DNA reads TGTGCCATCGGGTGGAGCTCCTACGAGCAGTACTTC.

This chain links TRBV10-2 with TRBJ2-5; 13 positions agree with TRBD2. The length of the CDR3 is 17 residues. Per the germline V gene, CDR1 is WSHSY and CDR2 is SAAADI. The J segment lost 0 bases and the V segment lost 5 bases, leaving 6 bases of the junction unmatched. CDR3 coding DNA: TGCGCCAGCAGTACCGGGACTAGCGGGATGTACCAAGAGACCCAGTACTTC. Translating gives CASSTGTSGMYQETQYF.

This clone was picked up a small number of times. Other DNA variants within this sample encode the same CDR3. The rearrangement joins TRBV7-9 to TRBJ2-5, with D tentatively TRBD2 (6 bases). Looked up from germline, CDR1 is SEHNR and CDR2 is FQNEAQ (reference sequence). This CDR3 has 16 amino acids. The germline V and J ends were trimmed by 0 bases and 2 bases, with 13 bases remaining between them. CDR3 residues: CASSLAGGGVQETQYF. In DNA form, the CDR3 reads TGTGCCAGCAGCTTAGCGGGTGGAGGGGTACAAGAGACCCAGTACTTC.

The chain has TRBV5-1 and TRBJ1-4; possibly TRBD1 for D (5 bases). Trimming removed 6 bases from V and 0 bases from J, with 9 bases in between. The germline gives CDR1 SGHRS, CDR2 YFSETQ. This CDR3 has 14 residues. The CDR3 reads CASKQAATNEKLFF. The CDR3, as DNA: TGCGCCAGCAAACAGGCTGCAACTAATGAAAAACTGTTTTTT.

This clone was seen a few times. The chain uses TRBV10-3 and TRBJ1-4; TRBD1 agrees at 8 bases. J was trimmed by 7 bases and V by 2 bases; bases with no gene match: 6. Germline assignment: CDR1 ENHRY and CDR2 SYGVKD. The CDR3 is 15 residues long. CDR3 nucleotides: TGTGCCATCAGTGAGGTTCAGGGGGCGGTTGAAAAACTGTTTTTT. Protein product: CAISEVQGAVEKLFF.

The rearrangement joins TRBV7-9 to TRBJ2-5; tentative D call: TRBD2 (6 bases). The germline gives CDR1 SEHNR, CDR2 FQNEAQ (reference sequence). With 5 bases removed from V and 1 base from J, the gap between germline ends came to 14 bases. This CDR3 is 15 amino acids long. The CDR3 DNA reads as TGTGCCAGCAGCAGAAGGGCGGGGAGCCAAGAGACCCAGTACTTC. Its translation: CASSRRAGSQETQYF.

The rearrangement uses TRBV3-1 (or the pseudogene TRBV3-2) and TRBJ2-1; 12 nucleotides match TRBD2. V dropped 5 bases and J dropped 10; count of bases not matched to a gene: 12. The germline V gene encodes CDR1 LGHDT and CDR2 YNNKEL (reference sequence). The CDR3 is made up of 16 amino acids. Here the CDR3 reads CASSYLTLAGGGEQFF. CDR3 in DNA: TGTGCCAGCAGCTACCTAACACTAGCGGGAGGTGGCGAGCAGTTCTTC.

The chain recombines TRBV18 with TRBJ1-1; TRBD1 aligns across 7 bases. Germline V gene lookup returns CDR1 KGHSH and CDR2 LQKENI. The CDR3 is 16 amino acids. V shed 3 bases and J 5 bases; nucleotides not matched to a gene: 12. This CDR3 reads CASSPVEGQTVTEAFF. The DNA of the CDR3 is TGTGCCAGCTCACCCGTCGAGGGACAGACGGTGACTGAAGCTTTCTTT.